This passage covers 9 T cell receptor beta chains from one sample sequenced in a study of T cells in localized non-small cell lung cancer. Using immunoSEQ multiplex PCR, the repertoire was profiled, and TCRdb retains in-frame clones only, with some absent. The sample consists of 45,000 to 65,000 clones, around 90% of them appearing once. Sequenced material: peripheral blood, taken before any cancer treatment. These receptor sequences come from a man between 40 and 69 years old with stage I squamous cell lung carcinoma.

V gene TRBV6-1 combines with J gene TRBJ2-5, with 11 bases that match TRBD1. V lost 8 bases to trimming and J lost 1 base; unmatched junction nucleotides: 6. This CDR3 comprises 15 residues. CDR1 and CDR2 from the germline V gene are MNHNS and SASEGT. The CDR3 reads CASGGTGGFQETQYF. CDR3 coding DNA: TGTGCCAGCGGGGGGACAGGGGGTTTCCAAGAGACCCAGTACTTC.

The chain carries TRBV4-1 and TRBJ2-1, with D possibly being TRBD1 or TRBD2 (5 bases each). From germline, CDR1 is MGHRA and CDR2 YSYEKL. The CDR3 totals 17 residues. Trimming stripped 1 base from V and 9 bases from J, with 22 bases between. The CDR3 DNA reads TGCGCCAGCAGCCAAGGTTTTGGGGGTTTTGGAATGGTTGAGCAGTTCTTC. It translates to CASSQGFGGFGMVEQFF.

CDR3 coding DNA: TGTGCCAGCAGCCTGGGGACGGGTGAGCAGTTCTTC. Amino acids: CASSLGTGEQFF. This chain connects TRBV11-2 to TRBJ2-1; D is tentatively TRBD1 or TRBD2 (5 bases each). This CDR3 region has 12 residues. Deletions cut 5 bases from V and 9 bases from J, with 11 bases between. Germline CDR1 SGHAT, CDR2 FQNNGV.

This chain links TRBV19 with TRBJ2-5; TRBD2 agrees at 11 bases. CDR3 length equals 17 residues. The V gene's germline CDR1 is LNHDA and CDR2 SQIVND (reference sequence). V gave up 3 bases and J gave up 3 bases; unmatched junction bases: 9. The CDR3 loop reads CASSIPGLAEQKETQYF. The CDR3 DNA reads TGTGCCAGTAGTATCCCGGGACTAGCGGAACAAAAAGAGACCCAGTACTTC.

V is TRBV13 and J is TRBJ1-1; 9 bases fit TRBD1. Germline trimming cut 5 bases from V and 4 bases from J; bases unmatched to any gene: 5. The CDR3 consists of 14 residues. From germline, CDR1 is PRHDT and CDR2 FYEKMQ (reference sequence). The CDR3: CASSPGQGTTEAFF. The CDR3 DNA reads TGTGCCAGCAGCCCGGGACAGGGAACCACTGAAGCTTTCTTT.

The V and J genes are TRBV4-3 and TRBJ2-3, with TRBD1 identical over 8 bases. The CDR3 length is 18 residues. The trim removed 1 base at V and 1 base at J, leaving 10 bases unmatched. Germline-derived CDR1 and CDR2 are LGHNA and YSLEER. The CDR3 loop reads CASSQALYPGQGTDTQYF. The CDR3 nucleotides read TGCGCCAGCAGCCAAGCCCTTTACCCGGGACAGGGCACAGATACGCAGTATTTT.

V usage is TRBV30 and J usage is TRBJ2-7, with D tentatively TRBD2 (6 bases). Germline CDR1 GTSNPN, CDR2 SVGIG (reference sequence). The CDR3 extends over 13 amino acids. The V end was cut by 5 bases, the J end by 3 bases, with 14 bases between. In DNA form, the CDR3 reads TGTGCCTGGGGCTCCGGGAGAAACTACGAGCAGTACTTC. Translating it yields CAWGSGRNYEQYF.

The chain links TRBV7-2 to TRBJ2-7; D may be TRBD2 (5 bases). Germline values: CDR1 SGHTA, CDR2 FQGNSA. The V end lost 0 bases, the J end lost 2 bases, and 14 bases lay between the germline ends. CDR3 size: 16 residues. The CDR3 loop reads CASSLARTPEAYEQYF. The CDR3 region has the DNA TGTGCCAGCAGCTTAGCTAGGACCCCGGAGGCCTACGAGCAGTACTTC.

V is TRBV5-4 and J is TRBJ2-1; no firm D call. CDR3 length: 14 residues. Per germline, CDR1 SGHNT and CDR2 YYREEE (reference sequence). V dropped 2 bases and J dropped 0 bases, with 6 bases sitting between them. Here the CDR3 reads CASSFSSSYNEQFF. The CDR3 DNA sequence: TGTGCCAGCAGCTTTAGCAGCTCCTACAATGAGCAGTTCTTC.